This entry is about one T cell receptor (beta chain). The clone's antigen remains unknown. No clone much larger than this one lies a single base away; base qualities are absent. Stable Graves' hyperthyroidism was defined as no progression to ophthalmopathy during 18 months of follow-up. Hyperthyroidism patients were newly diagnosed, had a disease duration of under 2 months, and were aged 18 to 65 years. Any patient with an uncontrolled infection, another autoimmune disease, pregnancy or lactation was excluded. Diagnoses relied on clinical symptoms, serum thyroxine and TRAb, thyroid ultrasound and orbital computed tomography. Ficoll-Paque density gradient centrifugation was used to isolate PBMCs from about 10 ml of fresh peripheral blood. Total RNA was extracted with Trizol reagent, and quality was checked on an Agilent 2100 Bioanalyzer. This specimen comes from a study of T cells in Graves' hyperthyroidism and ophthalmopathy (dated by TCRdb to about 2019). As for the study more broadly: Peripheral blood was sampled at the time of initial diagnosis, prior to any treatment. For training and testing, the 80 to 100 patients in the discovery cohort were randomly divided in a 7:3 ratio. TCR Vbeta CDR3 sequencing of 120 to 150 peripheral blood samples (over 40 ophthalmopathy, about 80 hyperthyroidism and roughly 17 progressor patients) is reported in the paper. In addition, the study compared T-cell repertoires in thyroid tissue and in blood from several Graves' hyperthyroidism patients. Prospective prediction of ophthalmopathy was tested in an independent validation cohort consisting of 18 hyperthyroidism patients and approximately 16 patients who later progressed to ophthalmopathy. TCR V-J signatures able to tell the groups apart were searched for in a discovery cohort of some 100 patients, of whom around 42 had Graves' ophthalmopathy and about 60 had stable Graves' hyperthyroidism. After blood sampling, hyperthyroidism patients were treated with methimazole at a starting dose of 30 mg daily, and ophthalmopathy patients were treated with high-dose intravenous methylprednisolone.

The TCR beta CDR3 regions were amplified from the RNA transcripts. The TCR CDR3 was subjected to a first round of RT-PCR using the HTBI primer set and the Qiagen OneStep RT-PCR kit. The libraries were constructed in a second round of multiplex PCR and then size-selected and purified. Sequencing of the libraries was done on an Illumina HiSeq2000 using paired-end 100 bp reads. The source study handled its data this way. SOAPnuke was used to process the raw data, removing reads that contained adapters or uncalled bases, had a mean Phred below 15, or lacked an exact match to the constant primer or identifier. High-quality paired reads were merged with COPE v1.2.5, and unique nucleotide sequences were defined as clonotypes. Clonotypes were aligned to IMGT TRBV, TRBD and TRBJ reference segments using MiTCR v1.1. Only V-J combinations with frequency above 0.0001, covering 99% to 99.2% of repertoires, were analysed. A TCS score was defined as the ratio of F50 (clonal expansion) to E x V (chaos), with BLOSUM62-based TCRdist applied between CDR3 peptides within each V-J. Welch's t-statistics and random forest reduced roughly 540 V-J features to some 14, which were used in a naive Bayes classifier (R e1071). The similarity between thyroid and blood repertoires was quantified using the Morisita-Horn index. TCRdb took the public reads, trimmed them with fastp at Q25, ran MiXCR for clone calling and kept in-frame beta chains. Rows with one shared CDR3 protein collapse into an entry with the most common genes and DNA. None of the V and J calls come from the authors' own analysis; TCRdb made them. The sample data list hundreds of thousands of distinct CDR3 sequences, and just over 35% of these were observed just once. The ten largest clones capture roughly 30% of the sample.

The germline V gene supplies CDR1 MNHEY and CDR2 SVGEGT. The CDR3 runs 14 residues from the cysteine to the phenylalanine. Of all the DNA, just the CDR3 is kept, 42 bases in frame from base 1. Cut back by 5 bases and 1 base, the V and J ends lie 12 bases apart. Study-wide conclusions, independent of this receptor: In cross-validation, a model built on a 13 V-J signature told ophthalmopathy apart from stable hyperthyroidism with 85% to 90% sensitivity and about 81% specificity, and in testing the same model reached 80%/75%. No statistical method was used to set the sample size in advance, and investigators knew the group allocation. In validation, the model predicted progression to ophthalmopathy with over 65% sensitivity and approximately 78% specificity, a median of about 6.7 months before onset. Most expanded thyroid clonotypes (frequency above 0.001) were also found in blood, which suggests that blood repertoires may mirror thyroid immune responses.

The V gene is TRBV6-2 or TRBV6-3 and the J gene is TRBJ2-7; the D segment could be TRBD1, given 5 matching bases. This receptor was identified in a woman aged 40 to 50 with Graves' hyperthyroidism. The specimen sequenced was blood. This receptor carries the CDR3 CASSPRQISYEQYF. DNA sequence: TGTGCCAGCAGTCCCCGACAGATTTCCTACGAGCAGTACTTC.